Listed below are T cell receptor beta chains from one sample, sequenced in a study of blood T cell repertoires in COVID-19. Profiling relied on immunoSEQ multiplex PCR, and the TCRdb table lists in-frame clones only, not all of them. This table holds about 220,000 clones, more than 80% found once. Sequencing was done on a sample of PBMCs or T cells enriched from blood (not recorded which). The receptors were sampled from a woman aged 18 to 35 in a cohort exposed to, infected with or recovered from COVID-19 (not recorded which). CDR3s include the opening cysteine and the closing phenylalanine or tryptophan. Fields, in order: D gene, clone size, J gene, V gene, CDR3 protein, CDR3 DNA. A D gene is named only where the DNA matches it firmly. Part of the rows lack a size; the others show once, few, many or a class for expanded clones.

d_call: TRBD1; clone_size: .; j_call: TRBJ1-5; v_call: TRBV5-6; cdr3_aa: CASSPSGQGDGQPQHF; cdr3_nt: TGTGCCAGCAGCCCCTCGGGACAGGGTGATGGACAGCCCCAGCATTTT
d_call: TRBD1; clone_size: .; j_call: TRBJ1-1; v_call: TRBV10-3; cdr3_aa: CAISGQGFEAFF; cdr3_nt: TGTGCCATCAGTGGACAGGGATTTGAAGCTTTCTTT
d_call: .; clone_size: .; j_call: TRBJ1-6; v_call: TRBV7-9; cdr3_aa: CASSLAAGHSPLHF; cdr3_nt: TGTGCCAGCAGCTTAGCCGCGGGGCATTCACCCCTCCACTTT
d_call: .; clone_size: .; j_call: TRBJ1-1; v_call: TRBV27; cdr3_aa: CASSSQGLGNEAFF; cdr3_nt: TGTGCCAGCAGTTCTCAGGGGTTAGGTAATGAAGCTTTCTTT
d_call: .; clone_size: .; j_call: TRBJ2-1; v_call: TRBV5-1; cdr3_aa: CASSLRGAGRRFF; cdr3_nt: TGCGCCAGCAGCCTCCGGGGGGCGGGAAGACGGTTCTTC
d_call: TRBD1; clone_size: .; j_call: TRBJ2-7; v_call: TRBV6-5; cdr3_aa: CASSFSTGAYEQYF; cdr3_nt: TGTGCCAGCAGTTTTTCCACAGGGGCGTACGAGCAGTACTTC
d_call: .; clone_size: .; j_call: TRBJ1-4; v_call: TRBV18; cdr3_aa: CASSPAGPATNEKLFF; cdr3_nt: TGTGCCAGCTCACCGGCAGGCCCGGCAACTAATGAAAAACTGTTTTTT
d_call: .; clone_size: .; j_call: TRBJ1-4; v_call: TRBV19; cdr3_aa: CASAIGGAVEKLFF; cdr3_nt: TGTGCCAGTGCCATTGGGGGGGCTGTTGAAAAACTGTTTTTT
d_call: .; clone_size: .; j_call: TRBJ1-2; v_call: TRBV6-5; cdr3_aa: CASTDGGYGYTF; cdr3_nt: TGTGCCAGCACGGACGGGGGATATGGCTACACCTTC
d_call: .; clone_size: .; j_call: TRBJ1-1; v_call: TRBV6-2/TRBV6-3; cdr3_aa: CASSYIRDTEAFF; cdr3_nt: TGTGCCAGCAGTTACATACGGGACACTGAAGCTTTCTTT
d_call: .; clone_size: .; j_call: TRBJ2-7; v_call: TRBV27; cdr3_aa: CASKTYTGEQYF; cdr3_nt: TGTGCCAGCAAGACCTATACAGGGGAGCAGTACTTC
d_call: TRBD1; clone_size: once; j_call: TRBJ2-7; v_call: TRBV6-5; cdr3_aa: CASSYSRTGGSYEQYF; cdr3_nt: TGTGCCAGCAGTTACTCCAGGACAGGGGGATCGTACGAGCAGTACTTC
d_call: .; clone_size: .; j_call: TRBJ1-1; v_call: TRBV6-5; cdr3_aa: CASAAGFMNTEAFF; cdr3_nt: TGTGCCAGCGCAGCAGGGTTCATGAACACTGAAGCTTTCTTT
d_call: .; clone_size: .; j_call: TRBJ2-2; v_call: TRBV6-5; cdr3_aa: CASMPKRARPGELFF; cdr3_nt: TGTGCCAGCATGCCGAAGCGGGCGAGGCCCGGGGAGCTGTTTTTT
d_call: TRBD2; clone_size: .; j_call: TRBJ2-2; v_call: TRBV4-2; cdr3_aa: CASSQRGEDTGELFF; cdr3_nt: TGTGCCAGCAGCCAGCGGGGGGAGGACACCGGGGAGCTGTTTTTT
d_call: .; clone_size: .; j_call: TRBJ2-2; v_call: TRBV6-4; cdr3_aa: CASSDGQENTGELFF; cdr3_nt: TGTGCCAGCAGTGACGGGCAGGAGAACACCGGGGAGCTGTTTTTT
d_call: .; clone_size: .; j_call: TRBJ1-1; v_call: TRBV6-5; cdr3_aa: CASSLATLEAFF; cdr3_nt: TGTGCCAGCAGCCTCGCGACTTTGGAAGCTTTCTTT
d_call: TRBD1; clone_size: .; j_call: TRBJ1-4; v_call: TRBV10-1; cdr3_aa: CASSAGQGDNEKLFF; cdr3_nt: TGCGCCAGCAGCGCCGGACAGGGAGATAATGAAAAACTGTTTTTT
d_call: .; clone_size: once; j_call: TRBJ1-2; v_call: TRBV7-9; cdr3_aa: CASSPGRWPDSEGGYTF; cdr3_nt: TGTGCCAGCAGCCCCGGACGGTGGCCGGACTCCGAAGGGGGCTACACCTTC
d_call: .; clone_size: .; j_call: TRBJ2-2; v_call: TRBV5-5; cdr3_aa: CASSLVGVSTGELFF; cdr3_nt: TGTGCCAGCAGCTTGGTTGGTGTCAGCACCGGGGAGCTGTTTTTT
d_call: .; clone_size: .; j_call: TRBJ2-1; v_call: TRBV2; cdr3_aa: CASSYLNEQFF; cdr3_nt: TGTGCCAGCAGCTACCTCAATGAGCAGTTCTTC
d_call: .; clone_size: .; j_call: TRBJ1-6; v_call: TRBV7-3; cdr3_aa: CASSSQGTNSPLHF; cdr3_nt: TGTGCCAGCAGCTCTCAGGGGACCAATTCACCCCTCCACTTT
d_call: .; clone_size: .; j_call: TRBJ1-2; v_call: TRBV6-5; cdr3_aa: CASSLTSTEAYGYTF; cdr3_nt: TGTGCCAGCAGCCTAACCTCGACAGAAGCCTATGGCTACACCTTC
d_call: TRBD1; clone_size: .; j_call: TRBJ2-4; v_call: TRBV5-6; cdr3_aa: CASSFRFQGATKNIQYF; cdr3_nt: TGTGCCAGCAGCTTCAGGTTTCAGGGGGCGACCAAAAACATTCAGTACTTC
d_call: TRBD1; clone_size: .; j_call: TRBJ1-2; v_call: TRBV19; cdr3_aa: CASSIAGTESHYGYTF; cdr3_nt: TGTGCCAGTAGTATAGCGGGGACAGAGAGTCACTATGGCTACACCTTC
d_call: .; clone_size: .; j_call: TRBJ2-7; v_call: TRBV11-2; cdr3_aa: CASSKFGQGAYEQYF; cdr3_nt: TGTGCCAGCAGCAAATTTGGGCAGGGTGCCTACGAGCAGTACTTC
d_call: .; clone_size: .; j_call: TRBJ1-1; v_call: TRBV13; cdr3_aa: CASSSSYRTENTEAFF; cdr3_nt: TGTGCCAGCAGCTCGTCTTACAGGACGGAGAACACTGAAGCTTTCTTT
d_call: TRBD2; clone_size: .; j_call: TRBJ2-7; v_call: TRBV3-1/TRBV3-2; cdr3_aa: CASSQGGGSYEQYF; cdr3_nt: TGTGCCAGCAGCCAAGGGGGGGGCTCCTACGAGCAGTACTTC
d_call: .; clone_size: .; j_call: TRBJ1-2; v_call: TRBV5-1; cdr3_aa: CASSFSGTEGYGYTF; cdr3_nt: TGCGCCAGCAGCTTTTCAGGTACGGAAGGCTATGGCTACACCTTC
d_call: TRBD1; clone_size: .; j_call: TRBJ2-1; v_call: TRBV11-1; cdr3_aa: CASSLGLPGGNEQFF; cdr3_nt: TGTGCCAGCAGCTTAGGGCTTCCAGGGGGCAATGAGCAGTTCTTC
d_call: TRBD1; clone_size: .; j_call: TRBJ1-4; v_call: TRBV11-1; cdr3_aa: CAVRQGSNEKLFF; cdr3_nt: TGTGCCGTCCGACAGGGAAGCAATGAAAAACTGTTTTTT
d_call: .; clone_size: .; j_call: TRBJ1-1; v_call: TRBV6-5; cdr3_aa: CASSYPSGVSTEAFF; cdr3_nt: TGTGCCAGCAGTTATCCATCAGGGGTATCGACTGAAGCTTTCTTT
d_call: TRBD2; clone_size: .; j_call: TRBJ2-1; v_call: TRBV3-1/TRBV3-2; cdr3_aa: CASSLSGGGLAYNEQFF; cdr3_nt: TGTGCCAGCAGTCTTAGCGGGGGGGGGCTAGCCTACAATGAGCAGTTCTTC
d_call: TRBD1; clone_size: once; j_call: TRBJ1-3; v_call: TRBV15; cdr3_aa: CATSVGQGARISGNTIYF; cdr3_nt: TGTGCCACCAGCGTGGGACAGGGGGCGAGGATCTCTGGAAACACCATATATTTT
d_call: TRBD1; clone_size: .; j_call: TRBJ2-1; v_call: TRBV28; cdr3_aa: CASSDTRDRADGGQFF; cdr3_nt: TGTGCCAGCAGTGACACTAGGGACAGGGCAGATGGGGGGCAGTTCTTC
d_call: TRBD1; clone_size: .; j_call: TRBJ1-3; v_call: TRBV5-1; cdr3_aa: CASSLQGRGNTIYF; cdr3_nt: TGCGCCAGCAGCTTACAGGGGAGAGGAAACACCATATATTTT
d_call: TRBD1; clone_size: .; j_call: TRBJ1-5; v_call: TRBV28; cdr3_aa: CASRLATTGGGNQPQHF; cdr3_nt: TGTGCCAGCAGACTGGCTACGACAGGGGGAGGCAATCAGCCCCAGCATTTT
d_call: .; clone_size: few; j_call: TRBJ1-5; v_call: TRBV7-9; cdr3_aa: CASSLVGQPNQPQHF; cdr3_nt: TGTGCCAGCAGCTTAGTTGGGCAGCCGAATCAGCCCCAGCATTTT
d_call: TRBD1; clone_size: .; j_call: TRBJ1-2; v_call: TRBV12-3/TRBV12-4; cdr3_aa: CASSYPGGGGYTF; cdr3_nt: TGTGCCAGCAGTTATCCAGGGGGCGGCGGCTACACCTTC
d_call: TRBD1; clone_size: .; j_call: TRBJ1-2; v_call: TRBV7-2; cdr3_aa: CASSLEAQGYGYTF; cdr3_nt: TGTGCCAGCAGCTTAGAAGCACAGGGGTATGGCTACACCTTC
d_call: TRBD1; clone_size: once; j_call: TRBJ1-5; v_call: TRBV7-8; cdr3_aa: CASSATGGVFQPQHF; cdr3_nt: TGTGCCAGCAGCGCAACAGGGGGCGTCTTCCAGCCCCAGCATTTT
d_call: .; clone_size: .; j_call: TRBJ1-1; v_call: TRBV6-5; cdr3_aa: CASNTRGVTEAFF; cdr3_nt: TGTGCCAGCAACACCCGGGGGGTGACTGAAGCTTTCTTT